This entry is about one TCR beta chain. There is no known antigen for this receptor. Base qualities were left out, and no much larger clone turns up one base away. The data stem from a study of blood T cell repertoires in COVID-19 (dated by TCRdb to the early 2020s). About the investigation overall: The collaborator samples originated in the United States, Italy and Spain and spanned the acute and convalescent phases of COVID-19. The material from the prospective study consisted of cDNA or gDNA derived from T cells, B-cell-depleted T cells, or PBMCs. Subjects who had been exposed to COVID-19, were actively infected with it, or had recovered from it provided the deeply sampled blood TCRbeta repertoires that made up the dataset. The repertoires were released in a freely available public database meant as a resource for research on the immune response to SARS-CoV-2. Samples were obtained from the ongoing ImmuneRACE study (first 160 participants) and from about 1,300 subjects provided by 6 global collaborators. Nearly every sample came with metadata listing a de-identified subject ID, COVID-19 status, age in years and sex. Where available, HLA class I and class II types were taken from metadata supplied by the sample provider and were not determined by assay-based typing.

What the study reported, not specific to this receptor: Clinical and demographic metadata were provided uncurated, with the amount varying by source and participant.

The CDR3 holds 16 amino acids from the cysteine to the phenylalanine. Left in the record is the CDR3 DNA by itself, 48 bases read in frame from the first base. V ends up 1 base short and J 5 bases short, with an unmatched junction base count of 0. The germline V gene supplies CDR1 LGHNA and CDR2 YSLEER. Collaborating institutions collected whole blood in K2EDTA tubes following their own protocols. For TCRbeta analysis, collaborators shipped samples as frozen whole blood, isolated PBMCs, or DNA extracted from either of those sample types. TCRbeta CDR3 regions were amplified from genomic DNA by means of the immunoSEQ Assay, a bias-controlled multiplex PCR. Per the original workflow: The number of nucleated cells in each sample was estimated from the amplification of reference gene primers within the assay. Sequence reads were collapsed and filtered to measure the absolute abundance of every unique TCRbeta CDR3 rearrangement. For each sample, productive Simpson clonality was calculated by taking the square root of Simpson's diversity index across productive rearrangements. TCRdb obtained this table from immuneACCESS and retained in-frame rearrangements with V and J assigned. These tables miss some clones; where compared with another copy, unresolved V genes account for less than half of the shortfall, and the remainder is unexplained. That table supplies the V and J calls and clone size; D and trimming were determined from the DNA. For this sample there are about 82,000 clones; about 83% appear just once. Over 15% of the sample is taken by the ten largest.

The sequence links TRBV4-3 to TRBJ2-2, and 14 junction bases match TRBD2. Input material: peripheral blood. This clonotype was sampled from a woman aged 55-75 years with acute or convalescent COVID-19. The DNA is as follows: TGCGCCAGCAGCCAAGGGACTAGCGGGGGGACCGGGGAGCTGTTTTTT. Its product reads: CASSQGTSGGTGELFF.